This T cell receptor beta chain was identified in a study of human T cells and chemical hapten exposure. Study-level information: Each week of the approximately 25-week study, patients had diphenylcyclopropenone applied to the scalp.

Per germline, CDR1 SNHLY and CDR2 FYNNEI. This CDR3 contains 14 residues. V dropped 4 bases and J dropped 5; count of bases not matched to a gene: 4. Specified time point: pre-sensitization, week 0. The treatment: therapeutic diphenylcyclopropenone sensitization with weekly scalp DPC. The authors extracted total RNA from unfractionated whole blood. TCRdb reprocessed the RACE reads via MiXCR and lists one record per CDR3 protein. The sample contains under 300,000 distinct CDR3 sequences, 7% to 10% of which appear only once. A word on this clonotype: Antigen specificity is unknown.

General study findings and limits: The presence of alopecia in the donors means their immune response may differ from healthy people's. High-frequency TCRs, those above 1 in 1000, stayed the same after DPC sensitization.

V and J are TRBV2 and TRBJ1-5; TRBD1 matches 8 bases. This receptor was identified in a woman between 40 and 50 years old with alopecia areata. Some clones in this sample may be carry-over from other donors' samples. The specimen was whole blood, collected in connection with sensitization to the hapten diphenylcyclopropenone (DPC). The chain's CDR3 is CASSAGTGDQPQHF. The CDR3 coding sequence is TGTGCCAGCAGTGCCGGGACAGGAGATCAGCCCCAGCATTTT. Full variable domain (outside the CDR3, taken from reference TRBV2 and TRBJ1-5): EPEVTQTPSHQVTQMGQEVILRCVPISNHLYFYWYRQILGQKVEFLVSFYNNEISEKSEIFDDQFSVERPDGSNFTLKIRSTKLEDSAMYFCASSAGTGDQPQHFGDGTRLSIL.